This is a list of T cell receptor beta chains from one sample in a study of T cells of healthy individuals. TCRdb re-called the 5' RACE reads through MiXCR, storing one row per CDR3 protein. This sample has 40,000 to 65,000 distinct CDR3 sequences, with roughly 15% found just once. The receptors were sampled from a human donor in good health. Both conserved end residues are part of each CDR3. The D gene is left open where the match is weak. The size of a clone is reported for some rows only, either as once, few or many, or as a class for expanded clones.

V: TRBV6-5
J: TRBJ2-7
size: many
D: NA
DNA: TGTGCCAGCAGTCCAAGACAGGGAGGGTCCTACGAGCAGTACTTC
CDR3: CASSPRQGGSYEQYF

V: TRBV7-9
J: TRBJ2-1
size: NA
D: NA
DNA: TGTGCCAGCAGCTTAAGGTTGGGGGCTACCCCTAATGAGCAGTTCTTC
CDR3: CASSLRLGATPNEQFF

V: TRBV7-7
J: TRBJ2-1
size: NA
D: NA
DNA: TGTGCCAGCAGCTCCCCTCCCCTGGATGAGCAGTTCTTC
CDR3: CASSSPPLDEQFF

V: TRBV4-3
J: TRBJ2-1
size: many
D: NA
DNA: TGCGCCAGCAGCCAGGTTGGCGGGTATTGGACGACGGCTTCCTACAATGAGCAGTTCTTC
CDR3: CASSQVGGYWTTASYNEQFF

V: TRBV15
J: TRBJ2-2
size: many
D: NA
DNA: TGTGCCACCAGAGTGGGGGGGAACACCGGGGAGCTGTTTTTT
CDR3: CATRVGGNTGELFF

V: TRBV2
J: TRBJ1-2
size: many
D: NA
DNA: TGTGCCAGCAGCCGGGACGGGTACTATGGCTACACCTTC
CDR3: CASSRDGYYGYTF

V: TRBV20-1
J: TRBJ2-7
size: NA
D: TRBD2
DNA: TGCAGTGCCTCGGGGGGGGTGTCACCTGGAGCGGGCGTATACGAGCAGTACTTC
CDR3: CSASGGVSPGAGVYEQYF

V: TRBV10-3
J: TRBJ2-2
size: NA
D: TRBD2
DNA: TGTGCCATCAGTCCTCTAGCGGGGGGAGACACCGGGGAGCTGTTTTTT
CDR3: CAISPLAGGDTGELFF

V: TRBV7-9
J: TRBJ2-1
size: NA
D: TRBD2
DNA: TGTGCCAGCAGCTTAGGCCCGGGAGGCATTGAGCAGTTCTTC
CDR3: CASSLGPGGIEQFF

V: TRBV6-2/TRBV6-3
J: TRBJ2-6
size: NA
D: NA
DNA: TGTGCCAGCAGTTATGGGTGGCGTGGGGCCAACGTCCTGACTTTC
CDR3: CASSYGWRGANVLTF

V: TRBV20-1
J: TRBJ2-7
size: NA
D: TRBD1
DNA: TGCAGTGCCCTGGGACAGGGGGGCTACGAGCAGTACTTC
CDR3: CSALGQGGYEQYF

V: TRBV12-3/TRBV12-4
J: TRBJ1-3
size: many
D: NA
DNA: TGTGCCAGCAGTAGGGCAGGTATCTCTGGAAACACCATATATTTT
CDR3: CASSRAGISGNTIYF

V: TRBV5-1
J: TRBJ2-7
size: NA
D: NA
DNA: TGCGCCAGCAGCTTCCAGGGAAACTACGAGCAGTACTTC
CDR3: CASSFQGNYEQYF

V: TRBV6-5
J: TRBJ2-7
size: many
D: NA
DNA: TGTGCCAGCAGTTACTCGTTTACCGGGGGCGCGGGCGAGCAGTACTTC
CDR3: CASSYSFTGGAGEQYF

V: TRBV7-2
J: TRBJ1-2
size: few
D: NA
DNA: TGTGCCAGCAGCCCCGGAAAGCTTAACTATGGCTACACCTTC
CDR3: CASSPGKLNYGYTF

V: TRBV6-1
J: TRBJ1-5
size: NA
D: NA
DNA: TGTGCCAGCAGTGAATCAGGGAATCAGCCCCAGCATTTT
CDR3: CASSESGNQPQHF

V: TRBV6-6
J: TRBJ1-2
size: NA
D: NA
DNA: TGTGCCAGCAGTTCCAGGGTTGACGGCTACACCTTC
CDR3: CASSSRVDGYTF

V: TRBV2
J: TRBJ2-3
size: many
D: NA
DNA: TGTGCCAGCAGGGGTGCGGGCGGGAGCACAGATACGCAGTATTTT
CDR3: CASRGAGGSTDTQYF

V: TRBV20-1
J: TRBJ2-1
size: few
D: NA
DNA: TGCAGTGCTCGAGTTGGGGGGTCGTACAATGAGCAGTTCTTC
CDR3: CSARVGGSYNEQFF

V: TRBV5-4
J: TRBJ2-1
size: NA
D: NA
DNA: TGTGCTACCAGGGACCCGATGTACAATGAGCAGTTCTTC
CDR3: CATRDPMYNEQFF

V: TRBV5-1
J: TRBJ2-7
size: few
D: NA
DNA: TGCGCCAGCAGCTTGCGGGACGTATCGGGCGAGCAGTACTTC
CDR3: CASSLRDVSGEQYF

V: TRBV6-6
J: TRBJ2-6
size: NA
D: TRBD1
DNA: TGTGCCAGCAGTTCTTACAGGGGGCCGGGGGCCAACGTCCTGACTTTC
CDR3: CASSSYRGPGANVLTF

V: TRBV7-2
J: TRBJ2-7
size: many
D: NA
DNA: TGTGCCAGCTTGGAGGGGCTAGCCTCCTACGAGCAGTACTTC
CDR3: CASLEGLASYEQYF

V: TRBV11-2
J: TRBJ2-7
size: NA
D: TRBD2
DNA: TGTGCCAGCAGCTTAATAGCACTAGCGGGGGCCCCACCGGGGTGTGAGCAGTACTTC
CDR3: CASSLIALAGAPPGCEQYF

V: TRBV20-1
J: TRBJ2-7
size: NA
D: TRBD2
DNA: TGCAGTGCCGAAACTTTGACTAGCGGGAGCTCCTACGAGCAGTACTTC
CDR3: CSAETLTSGSSYEQYF

V: TRBV5-1
J: TRBJ2-3
size: many
D: TRBD2
DNA: TGCGCCAGCAGCTTGAAACTAGCGGGGGAACTAAAGGGAACGCAGTATTTT
CDR3: CASSLKLAGELKGTQYF

V: TRBV7-7
J: TRBJ2-3
size: NA
D: NA
DNA: TGTGCCAGCAGCTTAGCCGCGAGGACAGATACGCAGTATTTT
CDR3: CASSLAARTDTQYF

V: TRBV11-1
J: TRBJ2-1
size: NA
D: TRBD2
DNA: TGTGCCAGCAGCTTAGCTACGGGACTAGCCGTGTACAATGAGCAGTTCTTC
CDR3: CASSLATGLAVYNEQFF

V: TRBV27
J: TRBJ2-1
size: few
D: TRBD1
DNA: TGTGCCAGCAGCCACAGGGGTAATGAGCAGTTCTTC
CDR3: CASSHRGNEQFF

V: TRBV27
J: TRBJ2-3
size: few
D: NA
DNA: TGTGCCAGCAGTTTAGACCCAAGGTCGGATACGCAGTATTTT
CDR3: CASSLDPRSDTQYF

V: TRBV20-1
J: TRBJ2-6
size: few
D: NA
DNA: TGCAGTGCTCTTTCACAGGTTGCTGGGGCCAACGTCCTGACTTTC
CDR3: CSALSQVAGANVLTF

V: TRBV12-3/TRBV12-4
J: TRBJ2-1
size: many
D: NA
DNA: TGTGCCAGCAGGGGAGCTGGCTCCTACAATGAGCAGTTCTTC
CDR3: CASRGAGSYNEQFF

V: TRBV15
J: TRBJ2-4
size: NA
D: TRBD2
DNA: TGTGCCACCAGCAGAGATCTGGGGGGGGGGTCCAAAAACATTCAGTACTTC
CDR3: CATSRDLGGGSKNIQYF

V: TRBV24-1
J: TRBJ2-5
size: many
D: NA
DNA: TGTGCCACCAGAACCCAAGAGACCCAGTACTTC
CDR3: CATRTQETQYF

V: TRBV7-8
J: TRBJ1-3
size: many
D: NA
DNA: TGTGCCAGCAGCCCCCCAGGCGACACCATATATTTT
CDR3: CASSPPGDTIYF

V: TRBV7-2
J: TRBJ1-1
size: NA
D: NA
DNA: TGTGCCAGCAGCCGAGGGCAGATTGAAGCTTTCTTT
CDR3: CASSRGQIEAFF

V: TRBV10-3
J: TRBJ2-7
size: many
D: TRBD2
DNA: TGTGCCATCAGTGTCATGGTTCCGTATTCGGCTAGCGGGGGGCCTAGCTCCTACGAGCAGTACTTC
CDR3: CAISVMVPYSASGGPSSYEQYF

V: TRBV7-2
J: TRBJ2-3
size: NA
D: TRBD2
DNA: TGTGCCAGCAGCTTACCCCGGACTAGCAAGGATACGCAGTATTTT
CDR3: CASSLPRTSKDTQYF

V: TRBV2
J: TRBJ1-2
size: few
D: TRBD1
DNA: TGTGCCAGCAGTGAGCAGGGGGCGGGAGGCTACACCTTC
CDR3: CASSEQGAGGYTF

V: TRBV19
J: TRBJ1-1
size: NA
D: TRBD1
DNA: TGTGCCAGTAGTCGACAGGGAGCGGGTACTGAAGCTTTCTTT
CDR3: CASSRQGAGTEAFF

V: TRBV7-2
J: TRBJ2-1
size: NA
D: NA
DNA: TGTGCCAGCAGCAGTTACAGGTGGATTCAGTTCTTC
CDR3: CASSSYRWIQFF

V: TRBV20-1
J: TRBJ2-1
size: many
D: NA
DNA: TGCAGTGCTAGTCAGGGGGGCAATGAGCAGTTCTTC
CDR3: CSASQGGNEQFF

V: TRBV4-3
J: TRBJ2-7
size: many
D: TRBD1
DNA: TGCGCCAGCAGTCCTACAGGGGGCCTAAACTCCTACGAGCAGTACTTC
CDR3: CASSPTGGLNSYEQYF

V: TRBV30
J: TRBJ2-2
size: NA
D: TRBD1
DNA: TGTGCCTGGAGCCCAGGGGGCGCAACCGGGGAGCTGTTTTTT
CDR3: CAWSPGGATGELFF

V: TRBV20-1
J: TRBJ2-1
size: many
D: NA
DNA: TGCAGTGCTAGAGTTAGCGGAAGCTCCTACAATGAGCAGTTCTTC
CDR3: CSARVSGSSYNEQFF

V: TRBV29-1
J: TRBJ2-5
size: few
D: NA
DNA: TGCAGCGTTCCGCACAGGGGAGGGGAGACCCAGTACTTC
CDR3: CSVPHRGGETQYF

V: TRBV2
J: TRBJ1-2
size: NA
D: TRBD1
DNA: TGTGCCAGCACTCCGGGACAGGGGAGCTATGGCTACACCTTC
CDR3: CASTPGQGSYGYTF

V: TRBV4-1
J: TRBJ1-4
size: many
D: NA
DNA: TGCGCCAGCAGGGAACAGGGCAACGAAGAAAAACTGTTTTTT
CDR3: CASREQGNEEKLFF

V: TRBV19
J: TRBJ2-6
size: NA
D: TRBD1
DNA: TGTGCCAGTAGCTCAGGGGGCGCTGGGGCCAACGTCCTGACTTTC
CDR3: CASSSGGAGANVLTF

V: TRBV12-3/TRBV12-4
J: TRBJ2-3
size: many
D: NA
DNA: TGTGCCAGCAGTTTTGGGGGGCCAGATACGCAGTATTTT
CDR3: CASSFGGPDTQYF

V: TRBV7-2
J: TRBJ2-5
size: NA
D: TRBD1
DNA: TGTGCCAGCAGACGACAGGGAGAAGAGACCCAGTACTTC
CDR3: CASRRQGEETQYF

V: TRBV5-4
J: TRBJ2-3
size: many
D: NA
DNA: TGTGCCAGCAGCTTGTCCATTAGGACCATAAGGACAGATACGCAGTATTTT
CDR3: CASSLSIRTIRTDTQYF

V: TRBV5-4
J: TRBJ1-2
size: many
D: NA
DNA: TGTGCCAGCAGCTTGCGGCAGTTCTATGGCTACACCTTC
CDR3: CASSLRQFYGYTF

V: TRBV29-1
J: TRBJ2-5
size: many
D: NA
DNA: TGCAGCGTTGGTAGCTGGGGGAGCCAAGAGACCCAGTACTTC
CDR3: CSVGSWGSQETQYF

V: TRBV24-1
J: TRBJ1-2
size: few
D: NA
DNA: TGTGCCACCAGTGAGAAACTCCAGGACGGAACCTATGGCTACACCTTC
CDR3: CATSEKLQDGTYGYTF

V: TRBV4-1
J: TRBJ2-7
size: many
D: TRBD2
DNA: TGCGCCAGCAGCCTCATAGCGGGAGGTCCCTACGAGCAGTACTTC
CDR3: CASSLIAGGPYEQYF

V: TRBV4-3
J: TRBJ1-2
size: few
D: NA
DNA: TGCGCCAGCAGCCCCCGGGCTTCCGGGACAACAAGTAACTATGGCTACACCTTC
CDR3: CASSPRASGTTSNYGYTF

V: TRBV3-1
J: TRBJ1-1
size: NA
D: TRBD1
DNA: TGTGCCAGCAGCCTAGGGGGCGCGGGCACTGAAGCTTTCTTT
CDR3: CASSLGGAGTEAFF

V: TRBV10-2
J: TRBJ2-5
size: many
D: NA
DNA: TGCGCCAGCAGTGACGGGAACCAAGAGACCCAGTACTTC
CDR3: CASSDGNQETQYF

V: TRBV4-1
J: TRBJ1-2
size: medium-sized
D: NA
DNA: TGCGCCAGCAGCCAAGAATTGGCAACAAACTATGGCTACACCTTC
CDR3: CASSQELATNYGYTF